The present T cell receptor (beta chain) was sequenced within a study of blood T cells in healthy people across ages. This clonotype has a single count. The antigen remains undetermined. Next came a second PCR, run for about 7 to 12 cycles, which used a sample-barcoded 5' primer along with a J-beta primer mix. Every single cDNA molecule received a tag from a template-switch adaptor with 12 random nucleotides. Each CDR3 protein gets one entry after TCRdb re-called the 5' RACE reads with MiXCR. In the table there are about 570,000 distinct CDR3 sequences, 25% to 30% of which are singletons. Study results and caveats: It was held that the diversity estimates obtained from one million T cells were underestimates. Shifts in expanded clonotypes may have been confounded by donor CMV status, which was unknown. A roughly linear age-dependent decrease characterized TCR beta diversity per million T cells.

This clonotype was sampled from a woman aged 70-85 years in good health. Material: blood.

CDR3 loop: CATSDSTGGSNYGYTF. The CDR3 nucleotides read TGTGCCACCAGTGATTCCACAGGGGGCTCCAACTATGGCTACACCTTC. The V call is TRBV24-1, the J call TRBJ1-2; 9 bases are shared with TRBD1. Trimming took 2 bases from V and 2 from J; bases not matched to a gene: 5. Germline V gives CDR1 KGHDR, CDR2 SFDVKD. The CDR3 runs 16 residues.